This T cell receptor (beta chain) is drawn from a study of patients and donors after allogeneic stem cell transplantation. TCRdb redid the calling of the RT-PCR reads with MiXCR, one entry per CDR3 protein. The sample records about 110,000 distinct CDR3 sequences, approximately 40% being singletons. This CDR3 is built from 16 residues. V was shortened by 5 bases and J by 10 bases, with 26 bases between the two germline ends. CDR1 and CDR2 (germline): MNHNY, SVGAGI (reference sequence). The sequenced material came from blood, either unsorted or a sorted T cell fraction (not recorded which). The V call is TRBV6-6, the J call TRBJ1-1; D is perhaps TRBD1 (5 bases). This TCR came from a human donor who was either an allogeneic HSCT recipient or a stem cell or donor lymphocyte infusion donor (not recorded which). It is not recorded whose cells these are; they may come from a transplant donor. CDR3 amino acids: CASSHPLGPREAGAFF. CDR3 DNA: TGTGCCAGCAGTCACCCGTTAGGACCCAGGGAAGCCGGAGCTTTCTTT.